The rows below give T cell receptor beta chains drawn from one sample of a study of T cell responses to AZD1222 COVID-19 vaccine. Profiled with immunoSEQ multiplex PCR; TCRdb holds only in-frame clones, not every one. The data show under 150,000 clones, roughly 88% seen once. The sample here was peripheral blood, taken 28 days after the second AZD1222 dose. The origin of the receptors is an adult who received the AZD1222 COVID-19 vaccine. The CDR3 runs from the conserved cysteine through the conserved F or W. The D gene is left open where the match is weak. For some rows the clone size is stated as once, few or many, or as a class when expanded; others skip it.

CDR3nt	CDR3aa	v_gene	j_gene	d_gene	abundance
TGTGCCAGCAGCTTCCTGTTTTATAATTCACCCCTCCACTTT	CASSFLFYNSPLHF	TRBV7-2	TRBJ1-6	.	.
TGTGCCAGCAGTTTAAGCAGGGCCACTGAAGCTTTCTTT	CASSLSRATEAFF	TRBV27	TRBJ1-1	.	once
TGTGCCAGCAGCTTAGGCCTAAGTTGGCAGGGGCACGATAGTGAGCAGTTCTTC	CASSLGLSWQGHDSEQFF	TRBV13	TRBJ2-1	.	.
TGCGCCAGCAGCCAGGACCAGACAAAGATTTACTATGGCTACACCTTC	CASSQDQTKIYYGYTF	TRBV4-1	TRBJ1-2	.	.
TGTGCCAGCAGCAACAAGGCGGGCACTGAAGCTTTCTTT	CASSNKAGTEAFF	TRBV7-3	TRBJ1-1	.	.
TGTGCCAGCAGCTCCTTGACAGGGCTAAAGGGCACTGAAGCTTTCTTT	CASSSLTGLKGTEAFF	TRBV11-2	TRBJ1-1	TRBD1	.
TGTGCCAGCAGTACCCTTAGGGATTCACCCCTCCACTTT	CASSTLRDSPLHF	TRBV2	TRBJ1-6	.	.
TGTGCCACCAGTGATGGAGGGTACACAGATACGCAGTATTTT	CATSDGGYTDTQYF	TRBV24-1	TRBJ2-3	.	.
TGTGCCAGCAGCTTACATGGGACAGGGAGTGAAGCTTTCTTT	CASSLHGTGSEAFF	TRBV7-9	TRBJ1-1	TRBD1	.
TGTGCCAGCAGTTCTAAAGGGGGGGGGCGGAATTCACCCCTCCACTTT	CASSSKGGGRNSPLHF	TRBV2	TRBJ1-6	.	.
TGTGCCATCAGTGATTCGCAGGGTGGAAACACCATATATTTT	CAISDSQGGNTIYF	TRBV10-3	TRBJ1-3	.	.
TGTGCCAGCAGCGTAAGGCCGACAGGGGAGCGCGAGCAGTACTTC	CASSVRPTGEREQYF	TRBV9	TRBJ2-7	TRBD1	.
TGTGCCAGCAGCTCCCCCGGAGAGACCCAGTACTTC	CASSSPGETQYF	TRBV3-1/TRBV3-2	TRBJ2-5	.	few
TGTGCCAGCAGCATAGATCTCTTAAGGACTAGCGGGGATTACGAGCAGTACTTC	CASSIDLLRTSGDYEQYF	TRBV7-2	TRBJ2-7	TRBD2	.
TGCGCCAGCAGCTTACTTGCGTCGGGGGGCGCGGCCGGGGAGCTGTTTTTT	CASSLLASGGAAGELFF	TRBV5-1	TRBJ2-2	.	.
TGTGCCAGCAGTTTCGCTACTAGCGGGAGGGCCCCGGGGGAGCAGTACTTC	CASSFATSGRAPGEQYF	TRBV27	TRBJ2-7	TRBD2	.
TGTGCCAGCAGCCGAAATTCCGGGACAGGGAACACTGAAGCTTTCTTT	CASSRNSGTGNTEAFF	TRBV6-2/TRBV6-3	TRBJ1-1	TRBD1	.
TGCAGCGTTGCGGACAGGGGTCGGTCCTACGAGCAGTACTTC	CSVADRGRSYEQYF	TRBV29-1	TRBJ2-7	TRBD1	.
TGTGCCAGCAGCCCCCGGACAGGGAGCACAGATACGCAGTATTTT	CASSPRTGSTDTQYF	TRBV7-6	TRBJ2-3	TRBD1	once
TGTGCCAGCCGAAACAGGGAATCCCGCGAGCAGTACTTC	CASRNRESREQYF	TRBV21-1	TRBJ2-7	.	few
TGTGCCAGCAGCTTACGACGCCGAACAGGGAACACCGGGGAGCTGTTTTTT	CASSLRRRTGNTGELFF	TRBV7-9	TRBJ2-2	.	.
TGTGCCAGCAGCGTAGCCCAGCGGGGGGGGACAGATACGCAGTATTTT	CASSVAQRGGTDTQYF	TRBV9	TRBJ2-3	TRBD2	.
TGTGCCAGCAGCCTAACCCCTAAGACAGTCCATATTAATGAAAAACTGTTTTTT	CASSLTPKTVHINEKLFF	TRBV13	TRBJ1-4	.	.
TGCGCCAGCAGCCCCCTTTCTGGGGGCAACACCGGGGAGCTGTTTTTT	CASSPLSGGNTGELFF	TRBV5-1	TRBJ2-2	.	.
TGCGCCAGCAGCACCGAGGCGGGTTCCGGGGAGCTGTTTTTT	CASSTEAGSGELFF	TRBV5-1	TRBJ2-2	.	once
TGTGCCAGCAGCGTAGACGGTTACTCTGGAAACACCATATATTTT	CASSVDGYSGNTIYF	TRBV9	TRBJ1-3	.	.
TGTGCCAGCAGTTACTCGTCATCTTTGGGTACGCAGTATTTT	CASSYSSSLGTQYF	TRBV6-5	TRBJ2-3	.	once
TGTGCCAGCAGCCTCGATCTCGACTCCGCAACCCAGTACTTC	CASSLDLDSATQYF	TRBV7-2	TRBJ2-5	.	.
TGTGCCAGTCGTTTAGCTTCGAACACTGAAGCTTTCTTT	CASRLASNTEAFF	TRBV6-5	TRBJ1-1	.	few
TGTGCCAGCAGCTTAGGAGAGACGGGCCAGCATTTT	CASSLGETGQHF	TRBV7-9	TRBJ1-5	.	.
TGTGCCAGCAGTCTGGACGGGGAGCTGTTTTTT	CASSLDGELFF	TRBV6-1	TRBJ2-2	.	.
TGTGCCAGTAGTATGGAAACAGGGACGAGGACCGGGGAGCTGTTTTTT	CASSMETGTRTGELFF	TRBV19	TRBJ2-2	.	.
TGTGCCAGCAGCATCAGAAGGGACACTGAAGCTTTCTTT	CASSIRRDTEAFF	TRBV7-3	TRBJ1-1	.	.
TGTGCCAGCAGTGGACAGGTTCCCTACGAGCAGTACTTC	CASSGQVPYEQYF	TRBV2	TRBJ2-7	.	once
TGTGCCTGGACCACGTCGACAGGGGGGGACACTGAAGCTTTCTTT	CAWTTSTGGDTEAFF	TRBV30	TRBJ1-1	TRBD1	.
TGTGCTAGTGGCCCTAACAGGGTCACTGAAGCTTTCTTT	CASGPNRVTEAFF	TRBV12-5	TRBJ1-1	.	.
TGTGCCAGTAGTGCAGACAGGGATCAGCGGCCCCAGCATTTT	CASSADRDQRPQHF	TRBV19	TRBJ1-5	TRBD1	.
TGTGCCAGCAGACCGGGACAGGGGAACACTGAAGCTTTCTTT	CASRPGQGNTEAFF	TRBV6-5	TRBJ1-1	TRBD1	.
TGTGCCAGCAGCTTGGAGGGCGGGAGCGAGCAGTTCTTC	CASSLEGGSEQFF	TRBV5-4	TRBJ2-1	TRBD2	.
TGTGCCAGCAGTGAACAACAGGGCTACGAGCAGTACTTC	CASSEQQGYEQYF	TRBV6-1	TRBJ2-7	.	.
TGCAGTGCTAGTCTCGAGAACAATGAGCAGTTCTTC	CSASLENNEQFF	TRBV20-1	TRBJ2-1	.	.
TGTGCCAGCTCACGAATTTGGGGAGATACGCAGTATTTT	CASSRIWGDTQYF	TRBV18	TRBJ2-3	.	.
TGTGCCAGCAGCCAACGGGAGGGAACTGGGGCCAACGTCCTGACTTTC	CASSQREGTGANVLTF	TRBV3-1/TRBV3-2	TRBJ2-6	TRBD2	.
TGTGCCAGCAGCCCCAGGGGAACCTATGGCTACACCTTC	CASSPRGTYGYTF	TRBV12-3/TRBV12-4	TRBJ1-2	.	.
TGTGCCTGGGGCGGGGGCCCCTACGAGCAGTACTTC	CAWGGGPYEQYF	TRBV30	TRBJ2-7	.	few
TGTGCCAGCAGCCAAGATGGGGGGGCGAATCAGCCCCAGCATTTT	CASSQDGGANQPQHF	TRBV3-1/TRBV3-2	TRBJ1-5	.	.
TGTGCCAGCAGTTACTCTCAGTTTAGCAATCAGCCCCAGCATTTT	CASSYSQFSNQPQHF	TRBV6-5	TRBJ1-5	.	.
TGTGCCAGTAGCCGGGTCGGGGAGCTGTTTTTT	CASSRVGELFF	TRBV19	TRBJ2-2	.	.
TGTGCCAGTAGTATGGGGACTAGCGGGCGGCCATGGGAGCAGTACTTC	CASSMGTSGRPWEQYF	TRBV19	TRBJ2-7	TRBD2	.
TGCAGCGCGAACAGCGGGGGATTTTCCTACAATGAGCAGTTCTTC	CSANSGGFSYNEQFF	TRBV29-1	TRBJ2-1	TRBD2	.
TGTGCCGGTCAGACTCGCAATGAGCAGTTCTTC	CAGQTRNEQFF	TRBV2	TRBJ2-1	.	.
TGTGCCAGCAGTTTACCCCCGCGGGGCAATGAGCAGTTCTTC	CASSLPPRGNEQFF	TRBV27	TRBJ2-1	.	.
TGTGCCAGCAGCACCGGGACAGGGGGAACCGGGGAGCTGTTTTTT	CASSTGTGGTGELFF	TRBV3-1/TRBV3-2	TRBJ2-2	TRBD1	.